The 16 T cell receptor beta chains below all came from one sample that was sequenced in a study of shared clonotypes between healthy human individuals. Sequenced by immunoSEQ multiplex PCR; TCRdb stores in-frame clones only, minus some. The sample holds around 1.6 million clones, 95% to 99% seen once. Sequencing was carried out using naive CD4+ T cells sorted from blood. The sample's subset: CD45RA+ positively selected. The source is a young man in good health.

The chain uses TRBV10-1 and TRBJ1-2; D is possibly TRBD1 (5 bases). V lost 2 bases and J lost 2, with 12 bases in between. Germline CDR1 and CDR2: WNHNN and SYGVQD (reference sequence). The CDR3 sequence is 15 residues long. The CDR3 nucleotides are TGCGCCAGCAGTGAGAGGCGGGACGTAAACTATGGCTACACCTTC. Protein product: CASSERRDVNYGYTF.

The CDR3 nucleotides are TGCAGCGTTGAGTGGGGGGGGCGGACGCAGTATTTT. This gives the protein CSVEWGGRTQYF. The V call is TRBV29-1, the J call TRBJ2-3, with a weak D call TRBD2 (7 bases). Germline CDR1 is SQVTM and CDR2 is ANQGSEA. The CDR3 loop spans 12 amino acids. V shed 3 bases and J shed 9 bases, with 13 bases lying between them.

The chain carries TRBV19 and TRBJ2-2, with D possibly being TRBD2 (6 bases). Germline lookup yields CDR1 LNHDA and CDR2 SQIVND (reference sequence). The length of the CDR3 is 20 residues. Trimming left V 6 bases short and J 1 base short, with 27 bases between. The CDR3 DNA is TGTGCCAGTAGCAATCCACCGTTGGGTTCAGCGGAGGGGAACACCGGGGAGCTGTTTTTT. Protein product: CASSNPPLGSAEGNTGELFF. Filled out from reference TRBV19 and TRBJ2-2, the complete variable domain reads DGGITQSPKYLFRKEGQNVTLSCEQNLNHDAMYWYRQDPGQGLRLIYYSQIVNDFQKGDIAEGYSVSREKKESFPLTVTSAQKNPTAFYLCASSNPPLGSAEGNTGELFFGEGSRLTVL.

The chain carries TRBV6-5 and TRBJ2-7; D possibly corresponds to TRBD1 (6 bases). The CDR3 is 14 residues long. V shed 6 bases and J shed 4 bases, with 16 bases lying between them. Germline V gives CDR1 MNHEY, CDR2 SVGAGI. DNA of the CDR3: TGTGCCAGCAGCGCGACAGGTTCAATTTACGAGCAGTACTTC. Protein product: CASSATGSIYEQYF.

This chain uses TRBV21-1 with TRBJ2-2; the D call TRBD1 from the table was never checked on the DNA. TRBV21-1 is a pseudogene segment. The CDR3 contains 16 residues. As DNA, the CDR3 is TGTGCCAGCCAGCAAGACCGGACACCGAACACCGGGGAGCTGTTTTTT. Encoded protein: CASQQDRTPNTGELFF.

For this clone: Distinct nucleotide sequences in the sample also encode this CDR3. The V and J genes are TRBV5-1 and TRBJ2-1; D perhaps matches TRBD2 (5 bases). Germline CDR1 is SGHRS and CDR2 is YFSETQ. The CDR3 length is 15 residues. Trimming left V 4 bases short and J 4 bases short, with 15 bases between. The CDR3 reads CASSLAGGLYNEQFF. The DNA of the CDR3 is TGCGCCAGCAGCCTAGCCGGCGGGCTTTACAATGAGCAGTTCTTC.

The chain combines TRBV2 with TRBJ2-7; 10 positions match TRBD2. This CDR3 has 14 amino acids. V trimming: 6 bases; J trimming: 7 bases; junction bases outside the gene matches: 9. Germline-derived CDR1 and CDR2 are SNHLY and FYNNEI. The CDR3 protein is CASREREGLPEQYF. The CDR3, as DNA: TGTGCCAGCAGGGAGCGGGAGGGACTCCCGGAGCAGTACTTC.

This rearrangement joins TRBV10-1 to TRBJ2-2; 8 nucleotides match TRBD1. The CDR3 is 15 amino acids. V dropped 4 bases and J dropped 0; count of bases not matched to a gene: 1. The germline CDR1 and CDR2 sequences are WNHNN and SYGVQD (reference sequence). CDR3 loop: CASSAGGPNTGELFF. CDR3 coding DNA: TGCGCCAGCAGTGCAGGGGGCCCGAACACCGGGGAGCTGTTTTTT.

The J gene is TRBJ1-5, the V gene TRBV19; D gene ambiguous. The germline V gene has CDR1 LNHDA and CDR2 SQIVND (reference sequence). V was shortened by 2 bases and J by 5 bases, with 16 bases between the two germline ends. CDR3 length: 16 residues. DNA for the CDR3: TGTGCCAGTAGTATAATGGGCAGATCCCTTCATCAGCCCCAGCATTTT. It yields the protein CASSIMGRSLHQPQHF.

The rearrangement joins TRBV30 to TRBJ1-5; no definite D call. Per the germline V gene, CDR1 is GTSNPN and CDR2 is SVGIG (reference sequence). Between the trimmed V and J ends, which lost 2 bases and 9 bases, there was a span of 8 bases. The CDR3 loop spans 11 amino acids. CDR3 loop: CAWSRTGPQHF. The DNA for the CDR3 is TGTGCCTGGAGTAGAACTGGGCCCCAGCATTTT.

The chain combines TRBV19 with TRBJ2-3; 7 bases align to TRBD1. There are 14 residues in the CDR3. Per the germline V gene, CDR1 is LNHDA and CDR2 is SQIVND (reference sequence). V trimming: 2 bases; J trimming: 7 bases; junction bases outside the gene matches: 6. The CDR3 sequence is CASSIMGQMNTQYF. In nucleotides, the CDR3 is TGTGCCAGTAGTATAATGGGACAGATGAATACGCAGTATTTT.

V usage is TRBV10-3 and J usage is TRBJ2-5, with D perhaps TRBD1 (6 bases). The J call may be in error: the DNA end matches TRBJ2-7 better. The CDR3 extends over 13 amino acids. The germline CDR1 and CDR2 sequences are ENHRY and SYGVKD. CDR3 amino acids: CAISRDTPYEQYF. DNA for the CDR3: TGTGCCATCAGCCGGGACACCCCCTACGAGCAGTACTTC.

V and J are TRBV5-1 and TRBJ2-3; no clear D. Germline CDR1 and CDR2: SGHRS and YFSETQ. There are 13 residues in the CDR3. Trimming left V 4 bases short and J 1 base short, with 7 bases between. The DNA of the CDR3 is TGCGCCAGCAGCGCCGAAGGCACAGATACGCAGTATTTT. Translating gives CASSAEGTDTQYF. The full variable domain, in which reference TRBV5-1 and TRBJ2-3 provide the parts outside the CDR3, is KAGVTQTPRYLIKTRGQQVTLSCSPISGHRSVSWYQQTPGQGLQFLFEYFSETQRNKGNFPGRFSGRQFSNSRSEMNVSTLELGDSALYLCASSAEGTDTQYFGPGTRLTVL.

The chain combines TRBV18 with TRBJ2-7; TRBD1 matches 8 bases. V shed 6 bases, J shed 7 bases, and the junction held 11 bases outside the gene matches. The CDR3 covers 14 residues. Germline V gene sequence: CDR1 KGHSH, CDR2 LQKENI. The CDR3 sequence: CASSPTGATWEQYF. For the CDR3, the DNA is TGTGCCAGCTCCCCGACAGGGGCGACCTGGGAGCAGTACTTC.

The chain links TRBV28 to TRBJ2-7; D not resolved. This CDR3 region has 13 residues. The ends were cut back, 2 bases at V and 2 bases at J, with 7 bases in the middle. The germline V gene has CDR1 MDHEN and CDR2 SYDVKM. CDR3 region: CASSLLQTYEQYF. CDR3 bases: TGTGCCAGCAGTTTACTACAGACCTACGAGCAGTACTTC.

Here the CDR3 DNA reads TGTGCCAGCAGTTTAATCCGGCAGAGGTCTAACGAGCAGTACTTC. As protein: CASSLIRQRSNEQYF. The chain links TRBV28 to TRBJ2-7; D not certain. CDR3 length: 15 residues. Trimming cost V 2 bases and J 5 bases, with 16 bases left between them. CDR1 is MDHEN, CDR2 SYDVKM, per germline.